The clone carrying this T cell receptor (beta chain) showed up just a few times. What it binds is unknown. This sample was taken from a study of cytomegalovirus exposure and HLA in healthy donors. The PCR contained 60 Vbeta and 13 Jbeta primers. Data came from immunoSEQ multiplex PCR; TCRdb stores just in-frame clones and leaves some out. The sample lists around 170,000 clones; approximately 88% were seen once. Study findings and constraints: Relative to the roughly 690-donor mean, N-insertions were reportedly fewer in an Asian-associated ancestry cluster in a later analysis.

V was shortened by 4 bases and J by 7 bases, with 13 bases between the two germline ends. CDR1 and CDR2 (germline): MGHRA, YSYEKL. This CDR3 has 13 residues. This TCR was recovered from a woman aged 45-59 years in good health and CMV-seropositive. This sequence joins TRBV4-1 and TRBJ1-2; D is unclear. The specimen sequenced was PBMCs. The DNA of the CDR3 is TGCGCCAGCAGCCCTCCGGGGTGGGTTGGCTACACCTTC. Residues: CASSPPGWVGYTF.